This T cell receptor beta chain was retrieved from a study of CD8+CD57+ T cells in acquired aplastic anemia. TCR beta VDJ combinations and CDR3 sequences were profiled from genomic DNA. Each CDR3 protein gets one entry after TCRdb re-called the reads with MiXCR. The profile shows under 250,000 distinct CDR3 sequences, approximately 45% of them singletons. Individuals selected for sequencing had exhibited CD8+CD57+ cell expansion on flow cytometry. Turning to this clonotype: A junction boundary mismatches the germline segment, possibly from a read error.

Per the germline V gene, CDR1 is SGHTA and CDR2 is FQGTGA. The CDR3 covers 16 residues. The rearrangement uses TRBV7-3 and TRBJ2-4; D is tentatively TRBD1 or TRBD2 (5 bases each). This TCR came from a human donor with aplastic anemia. The sample consisted of sorted CD4+, CD8+, or CD8+CD57+ T cells (not recorded which) from PBMCs. The CDR3 loop is CASSLFSLGTKNIQCF. The DNA for the CDR3 is TGTGCCAGCAGCTTATTTTCCCTTGGGACGAAAAACATTCAGTGCTTC.